The entry that follows covers one TCR beta chain sequence. Its specificity is unknown. The CDR3 runs 20 residues. Germline values: CDR1 PRHDT, CDR2 FYEKMQ (reference sequence). The V segment lost 2 bases and the J segment 5 bases; nucleotides outside the gene matches: 23. Isolation of CD4+ and CD8+ cells used positive magnetic bead selection, with purity checked by flow cytometry. The sample belongs to a study of somatic mutations in cytotoxic T cells in rheumatoid arthritis. Whole-study context: After diagnosis, patient blood (about 27 ml EDTA) was drawn right away, before any treatment was given. Regarding the study as a whole: CD8+ clonality rose with age in rheumatoid arthritis patients, not healthy controls.

Original handling: Large patient CD8+ clones, those above 1%, rarely matched published virus-specific TCRB sequences. Sequencing used immunoSEQ multiplex PCR; TCRdb keeps in-frame clones, though not all of them. V and J calls and clone size are given by that table; D and trimming were obtained from the DNA. The data contain 14,000 or so clones, approximately 75% of them singletons. The sequenced sample was CD8+ T cells sorted from blood. V is TRBV13 and J is TRBJ2-5; TRBD2 matches at 7 bases. The sequence came from an adult with rheumatoid arthritis. The CDR3 sequence is CASSLSPTGLVGPAGETQYF. As DNA, the CDR3 is TGTGCCAGCAGCTTAAGCCCCACAGGACTAGTTGGCCCTGCCGGGGAGACCCAGTACTTC.